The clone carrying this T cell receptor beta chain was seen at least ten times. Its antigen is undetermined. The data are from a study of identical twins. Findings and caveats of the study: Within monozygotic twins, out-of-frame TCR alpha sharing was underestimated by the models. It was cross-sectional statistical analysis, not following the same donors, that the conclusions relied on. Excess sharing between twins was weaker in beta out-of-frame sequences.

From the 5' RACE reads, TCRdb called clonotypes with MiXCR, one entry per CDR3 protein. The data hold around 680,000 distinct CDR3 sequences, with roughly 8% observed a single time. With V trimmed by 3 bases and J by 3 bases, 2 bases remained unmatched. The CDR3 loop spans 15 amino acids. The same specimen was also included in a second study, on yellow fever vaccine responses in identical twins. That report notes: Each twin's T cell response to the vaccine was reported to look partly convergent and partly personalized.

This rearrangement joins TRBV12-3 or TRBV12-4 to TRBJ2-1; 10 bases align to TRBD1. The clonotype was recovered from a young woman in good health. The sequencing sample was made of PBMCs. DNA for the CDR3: TGTGCCAGCAGTTTTGGGACAGGGGTCTACAATGAGCAGTTCTTC. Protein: CASSFGTGVYNEQFF.